The clone carrying this T cell receptor beta chain occurred a few times. This sample was taken from a study of T cells in Graves' hyperthyroidism and ophthalmopathy. Regions amplified from RNA transcripts were the TCR beta CDR3 regions. The TCR CDR3 first-round RT-PCR relied on the HTBI primer set. TCRdb processed the multiplex PCR reads anew with MiXCR; each CDR3 protein has one entry. The sample gives a few hundred thousand distinct CDR3 sequences, more than 15% of which show up once; around 7.5% is in the top ten. V was pared by 11 bases and J by 4 bases, with 20 bases of the junction left unmatched. Germline V gene data show CDR1 as LNHDA and CDR2 as SQIVND (reference sequence). The CDR3 has 18 amino acids.

Sequenced sample: blood. This chain joins TRBV19 and TRBJ2-5; 12 nucleotides align to TRBD2. The TCR comes from a woman aged 25 to 39 with Graves' hyperthyroidism. The CDR3 loop is CAWCGPAGASGRGETQYF. The CDR3 DNA reads TGTGCCTGGTGTGGGCCGGCGGGCGCTAGCGGGAGGGGAGAGACCCAGTACTTC.